The 10 T cell receptor beta chains presented below share a single source sample, sequenced in a study of CD4+ T cells in melanoma (dated by TCRdb to 2021 to 2024). Libraries were built with the immunoSEQ multiplex PCR assay. Imported from immuneACCESS, the table was reduced by TCRdb to in-frame sequences with V and J called. These copies leave out some clones; in studies compared against another copy, an unresolved V gene accounts for under half, and the cause of the remainder is not known. Here the sample has approximately 16,000 clones; approximately 88% occur a single time. The top ten constitute 5.5% to 8% of the sample. Sequenced input: cells from a culture (not recorded whether cultured in vitro). These receptors came from a human donor with melanoma.

The chain employs TRBV5-1 and TRBJ2-7; D is ambiguous. The CDR3 covers 12 residues. Germline loops: CDR1 SGHRS, CDR2 YFSETQ. Trimming took off 2 bases at V and 5 bases at J, with 8 bases between the two ends. This chain's CDR3 is CASSFGGHEQYF. CDR3 nucleotide sequence: TGCGCCAGCAGCTTCGGCGGACACGAGCAGTACTTC.

CDR3 amino acids: CATRRPTDTQYF. CDR3 in DNA: TGTGCCACCAGGCGCCCCACAGATACGCAGTATTTT. The chain combines TRBV6-5 with TRBJ2-3, with no clear D. CDR3 length: 12 residues. V dropped 10 bases and J dropped 2 bases, with 10 bases sitting between them. The germline V gene has CDR1 MNHEY and CDR2 SVGAGI.

V gene TRBV29-1 combines with J gene TRBJ1-2; 10 bases are shared with TRBD1. The germline CDR1 and CDR2 sequences are SQVTM and ANQGSEA. This CDR3 is 13 amino acids long. The V and J ends lost 7 bases and 4 bases, in that order; junction bases with no gene match: 6. CDR3 residues: CSAGQGGSYGYTF. DNA of the CDR3: TGCAGCGCCGGACAGGGGGGATCCTATGGCTACACCTTC.

The CDR3 region has the DNA TGTGCCAGCAGCTATATCATACGGGAGACCCAGTACTTC. It translates to CASSYIIRETQYF. This sequence joins TRBV7-6 and TRBJ2-5; D not certain. The germline V gene encodes CDR1 SGHVS and CDR2 FNYEAQ. Trimming cost V 4 bases and J 5 bases, with 11 bases left between them. CDR3 size: 13 residues.

V usage is TRBV9 and J usage is TRBJ1-4; perhaps TRBD1 as D (6 bases). Deletions cut 3 bases from V and 8 bases from J, with 17 bases between. Germline lookup yields CDR1 SGDLS and CDR2 YYNGEE. CDR3 length equals 15 residues. The CDR3 DNA sequence: TGTGCCAGCAGCGCCCTACAGGGTGTTGCGGAAAAACTGTTTTTT. It specifies CASSALQGVAEKLFF.

The CDR3 bases are TGTGCCTGGAGGACAGGGGCGTTCTCTGGAAACACCATATATTTT. This codes for CAWRTGAFSGNTIYF. The chain recombines TRBV30 with TRBJ1-3, with 8 nucleotides matching TRBD1. CDR1 is GTSNPN, CDR2 SVGIG, per germline (reference sequence). The CDR3 contains 15 residues. The ends lost 3 bases at V and 0 bases at J; junction bases unmatched: 4.

V usage is TRBV7-7 and J usage is TRBJ2-2; the D is unclear. Germline V CDR1 and CDR2: SSHAT, FNYEAQ (reference sequence). V lost 5 bases and J lost 9, with 10 bases in between. This CDR3 is built from 12 residues. CDR3 protein: CASSPSARELFF. CDR3 sequence (DNA): TGTGCCAGCAGCCCCTCCGCAAGGGAGCTGTTTTTT.

The chain employs TRBV6-5 and TRBJ1-1; D unclear. The CDR3 is 16 amino acids. Trimming removed 3 bases at V and 0 bases at J, with 14 bases between. The germline gives CDR1 MNHEY, CDR2 SVGAGI. The CDR3 sequence: CASSYSRGGMNTEAFF. The CDR3 region has the DNA TGTGCCAGCAGTTATTCCCGGGGTGGGATGAACACTGAAGCTTTCTTT.

V is TRBV19 and J is TRBJ1-2; 9 nucleotides match TRBD1. Looked up from germline, CDR1 is LNHDA and CDR2 is SQIVND (reference sequence). The CDR3 sequence is 15 residues long. The ends lost 6 bases at V and 4 bases at J; junction bases unmatched: 9. CDR3 residues: CASSVNTGGLYGYTF. The CDR3 DNA follows: TGTGCCAGTAGCGTCAACACAGGGGGCCTCTATGGCTACACCTTC.

The chain carries TRBV7-3 and TRBJ2-2, with D perhaps matching TRBD1 (6 bases). The ends were cut back, 7 bases at V and 7 bases at J, with 13 bases in the middle. The V gene's germline CDR1 is SGHTA and CDR2 FQGTGA. The CDR3 spans 13 residues. CDR3 region: CASTSQGLGELFF. CDR3 coding DNA: TGTGCCAGCACGAGCCAGGGGCTCGGGGAGCTGTTTTTT.